What follows is one T cell receptor beta chain and its context. Its antigen is currently unknown. CDR1 is MDHEN, CDR2 SYDVKM, per germline. J was trimmed by 4 bases and V by 4 bases; bases with no gene match: 7. The CDR3 totals 14 residues. Assay: immunoSEQ multiplex PCR; the TCRdb copy retains only in-frame clones and omits some. The data show 15,000 to 20,000 clones, more than 60% seen once. This record comes from a study of OX40 agonist ivuxolimab in advanced cancers. Across the study: The dose-escalation cohort was around 83% male, with a mean age of 60 years, ranging about 20 to 79. One patient with hepatocellular carcinoma and two with cutaneous melanoma, three in all, had partial responses.

Study-wide findings and caveats: Determination of antigen specificity was not performed for the expanded peripheral T cells. A proportion of nonresponders additionally exhibited low normalized T-cell clonal expansion.

The sequencing here drew on CD4+ or CD8+ T cells sorted from blood, taken in a trial of the OX40 agonist ivuxolimab. V gene TRBV28 combines with J gene TRBJ2-7; 7 bases map to TRBD1. The TCR was taken from an adult with an advanced solid tumor such as melanoma, head and neck, liver or kidney cancer. The CDR3 DNA reads as TGTGCCAGCAGTTGGCGGGCAGGGGGTTACGAGCAGTACTTC. It yields the protein CASSWRAGGYEQYF.